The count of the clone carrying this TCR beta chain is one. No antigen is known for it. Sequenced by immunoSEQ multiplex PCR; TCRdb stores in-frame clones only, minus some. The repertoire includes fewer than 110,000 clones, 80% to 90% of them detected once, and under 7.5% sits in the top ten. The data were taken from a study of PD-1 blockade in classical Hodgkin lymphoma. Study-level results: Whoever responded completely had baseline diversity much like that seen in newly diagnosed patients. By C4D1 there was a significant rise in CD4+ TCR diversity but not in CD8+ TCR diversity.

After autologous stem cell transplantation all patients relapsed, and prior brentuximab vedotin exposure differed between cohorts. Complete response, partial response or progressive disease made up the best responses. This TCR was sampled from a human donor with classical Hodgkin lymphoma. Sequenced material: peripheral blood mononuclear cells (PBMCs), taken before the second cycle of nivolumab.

Here the CDR3 reads CSVGTGIGDEQYF. In nucleotides, the CDR3 is TGCAGCGTTGGGACAGGGATAGGGGACGAGCAGTACTTC. This chain connects TRBV29-1 to TRBJ2-7; 8 positions match TRBD1. The CDR3 runs 13 residues. V shed 4 bases, J shed 5 bases, and the junction held 7 bases outside the gene matches. Looked up from germline, CDR1 is SQVTM and CDR2 is ANQGSEA.